One and the same sample provided the 28 T cell receptor beta chains below, sequenced in a study of PD-1 blockade in classical Hodgkin lymphoma. Each patient relapsed following autologous stem cell transplantation, and prior brentuximab vedotin exposure differed. Produced via immunoSEQ multiplex PCR; TCRdb's table is partial and in-frame only. The sample yields under 80,000 clones, about 70% seen once. The source material was peripheral blood mononuclear cells (PBMCs), sampled before the second cycle of nivolumab. These receptors were taken from a human donor with classical Hodgkin lymphoma.

This sequence joins TRBV11-3 and TRBJ1-1; 7 bases line up with TRBD1. V gave up 3 bases and J gave up 7 bases; unmatched junction bases: 5. CDR3 size: 13 residues. Per germline, CDR1 SGHNT and CDR2 YENEEA. CDR3 sequence: CASSLGTDFEAFF. The CDR3 DNA follows: TGTGCCAGCAGCTTGGGGACAGACTTTGAAGCTTTCTTT.

The chain carries TRBV5-1 and TRBJ1-3; D call uncertain. Germline values: CDR1 SGHRS, CDR2 YFSETQ. CDR3 length: 15 amino acids. Deletions cut 2 bases from V and 0 bases from J, with 9 bases between. CDR3 sequence reads: CASSLFPSSGNTIYF. CDR3 in DNA: TGCGCCAGCAGCTTATTTCCGAGCTCTGGAAACACCATATATTTT. Supplemented by reference TRBV5-1 and TRBJ1-3, the full variable domain reads KAGVTQTPRYLIKTRGQQVTLSCSPISGHRSVSWYQQTPGQGLQFLFEYFSETQRNKGNFPGRFSGRQFSNSRSEMNVSTLELGDSALYLCASSLFPSSGNTIYFGEGSWLTVV.

This chain connects TRBV25-1 to TRBJ2-5, with no clear D. The CDR3 loop spans 12 amino acids. CDR1 MGHDK and CDR2 SYGVNS come from the germline V gene. V lost 4 bases and J lost 4, with 7 bases in between. DNA for the CDR3: TGTGCCAGCAGTGTGGTTGGAGAGACCCAGTACTTC. Translating it yields CASSVVGETQYF.

The chain has TRBV9 and TRBJ1-6, with a possible D match to TRBD1 (6 bases). Looked up from germline, CDR1 is SGDLS and CDR2 is YYNGEE. This CDR3 contains 15 residues. Trimming took off 0 bases at V and 7 bases at J, with 11 bases between the two ends. CDR3: CASSVDGGRNSPLHF. In DNA, the CDR3 is TGTGCCAGCAGCGTAGATGGGGGCCGGAATTCACCCCTCCACTTT.

The chain has TRBV14 and TRBJ2-6; D not resolved. The CDR3 covers 17 residues. With 0 bases removed from V and 2 bases from J, the gap between germline ends came to 11 bases. Germline V gene sequence: CDR1 SGHDN, CDR2 FVKESK. CDR3 sequence: CASSQDDVRAGANVLTF. The CDR3 coding sequence is TGTGCCAGCAGCCAAGACGATGTCCGGGCTGGGGCCAACGTCCTGACTTTC.

Here the CDR3 reads CASSLASGAHNEQFF. CDR3 nucleotides: TGTGCCAGCAGCTTAGCGTCGGGGGCCCACAATGAGCAGTTCTTC. This chain links TRBV7-3 with TRBJ2-1; D possibly uses TRBD1 or TRBD2 (6 bases each). V was trimmed by 2 bases and J by 5 bases, leaving 13 bases between them. The CDR3 is made up of 15 amino acids. Looked up from germline, CDR1 is SGHTA and CDR2 is FQGTGA.

This rearrangement joins TRBV2 to TRBJ1-1; D is unclear. Trimming took 2 bases from V and 4 from J, leaving 11 bases between them. CDR1 and CDR2 from the germline V gene are SNHLY and FYNNEI. This CDR3 region has 14 residues. CDR3 sequence: CASSESWIATEAFF. CDR3 DNA sequence: TGTGCCAGCAGTGAATCCTGGATTGCCACTGAAGCTTTCTTT.

The genes are TRBV9 and TRBJ2-1; 7 positions agree with TRBD1. CDR3 size: 15 residues. The germline CDR1 and CDR2 sequences are SGDLS and YYNGEE. The J segment lost 2 bases and the V segment lost 0 bases, leaving 2 bases of the junction unmatched. CDR3 sequence: CASSVGDRPYNEQFF. The DNA for the CDR3 is TGTGCCAGCAGCGTAGGGGACAGACCCTACAATGAGCAGTTCTTC.

V gene TRBV27 combines with J gene TRBJ2-3, with D uncertain. The germline CDR1 and CDR2 sequences are MNHEY and SMNVEV (reference sequence). The length of the CDR3 is 12 residues. Trimming left V 2 bases short and J 2 bases short, with 2 bases between. For the CDR3, the DNA is TGTGCCAGCAGTTTACCCACAGATACGCAGTATTTT. Translating it yields CASSLPTDTQYF.

This clone was seen only a few times. The chain is built from TRBV14 and TRBJ2-1; D is possibly TRBD1 or TRBD2 (5 bases each). Germline V lookup: CDR1 SGHDN, CDR2 FVKESK. V lost 6 bases and J lost 12, with 15 bases in between. The CDR3 is made up of 12 amino acids. The CDR3 DNA follows: TGTGCCAGCAGTCCCCAACCGGGACCGCAGTTCTTC. It yields the protein CASSPQPGPQFF.

CDR3 DNA: TGTGCCAGCAGCTTCTTGGGGGGACTGAACACCGGGGAGCTGTTTTTT. This translates into CASSFLGGLNTGELFF. The V and J genes are TRBV7-6 and TRBJ2-2; D might be TRBD2 (6 bases). The germline V gene encodes CDR1 SGHVS and CDR2 FNYEAQ. This CDR3 comprises 16 residues. V lost 3 bases and J lost 1, with 12 bases in between.

This clone was counted only a few times. V usage is TRBV5-1 and J usage is TRBJ1-3; TRBD1 matches at 8 bases. Per the germline V gene, CDR1 is SGHRS and CDR2 is YFSETQ. This CDR3 is 14 amino acids long. The V gene end was trimmed by 2 bases and the J gene end by 8 bases; junction bases not matched to a gene: 6. This chain's CDR3 is CASSFGQGLDTIYF. The CDR3 DNA reads as TGCGCCAGCAGCTTTGGACAGGGTTTGGACACCATATATTTT.

The chain recombines TRBV9 with TRBJ2-1, with 10 bases fitting TRBD1. V was pared by 4 bases and J by 7 bases, with 5 bases of the junction left unmatched. The CDR3 runs 14 residues. Germline V gene sequence: CDR1 SGDLS, CDR2 YYNGEE. CDR3 amino acids: CASSLTGGLNEQFF. CDR3 sequence (DNA): TGTGCCAGCAGCCTGACAGGGGGCTTGAATGAGCAGTTCTTC.

The chain joins TRBV5-1 to TRBJ2-3; tentative D call: TRBD1 (6 bases). The germline V gene encodes CDR1 SGHRS and CDR2 YFSETQ. The CDR3 length is 13 residues. V was shortened by 1 base and J by 3 bases, with 6 bases between the two germline ends. The CDR3 nucleotides are TGCGCCAGCAGCTTGCAGGGGACAGATACGCAGTATTTT. Its translation: CASSLQGTDTQYF.

This clone has a handful of counts. This chain links TRBV5-1 with TRBJ2-6; D is unresolved. Germline-derived CDR1 and CDR2 are SGHRS and YFSETQ. This CDR3 has 22 amino acids. V lost 0 bases, J lost 0 bases, and 25 bases lay in between. The CDR3 DNA is TGCGCCAGCAGCTTGGCCTATAAGTCTACCGTTTGGAACCCCTCTGGGGCCAACGTCCTGACTTTC. Its translation: CASSLAYKSTVWNPSGANVLTF.

The V call is TRBV5-1, the J call TRBJ1-6, with D uncertain. This CDR3 is built from 14 residues. CDR1 and CDR2 from the germline V gene are SGHRS and YFSETQ. Trimming left V 0 bases short and J 10 bases short, with 11 bases between. CDR3 bases: TGCGCCAGCAGCTTGGACGAGGGTATCTCACCCCTCCACTTT. Translating gives CASSLDEGISPLHF.

This chain links TRBV5-1 with TRBJ2-1; 11 bases fit TRBD2. With V trimmed by 4 bases and J by 0 bases, 9 bases remained unmatched. The CDR3 totals 18 residues. Germline loops: CDR1 SGHRS, CDR2 YFSETQ. CDR3 protein: CASSPGLAGGASYNEQFF. The CDR3 DNA reads TGCGCCAGCAGCCCCGGCCTAGCGGGAGGAGCCTCCTACAATGAGCAGTTCTTC.

The rearrangement links TRBV7-9 to TRBJ1-3; tentative D call: TRBD1 (6 bases). CDR1 and CDR2 from the germline V gene are SEHNR and FQNEAQ (reference sequence). V lost 2 bases and J lost 7, with 12 bases in between. The length of the CDR3 is 14 residues. The CDR3 protein is CASSLIGTKNTIYF. The DNA of the CDR3 is TGTGCCAGCAGCTTAATCGGGACAAAGAACACCATATATTTT.

This clone was detected a few times. V usage is TRBV30 and J usage is TRBJ1-5; 10 positions agree with TRBD1. Germline assignment: CDR1 GTSNPN and CDR2 SVGIG (reference sequence). The CDR3 length is 17 residues. The trim removed 2 bases at V and 2 bases at J, leaving 9 bases unmatched. CDR3 region: CAWSRTGGSVGNQPQHF. In nucleotides, the CDR3 is TGTGCCTGGAGTCGGACAGGGGGGAGTGTGGGCAATCAGCCCCAGCATTTT.

This clone is deemed medium-sized. The J gene is TRBJ1-3, the V gene TRBV11-3; D ambiguous. With 5 bases removed from V and 0 bases from J, the gap between germline ends came to 8 bases. The CDR3 has 14 residues. The germline V gene has CDR1 SGHNT and CDR2 YENEEA. The CDR3 loop reads CASSPDPSGNTIYF. The CDR3 region has the DNA TGTGCCAGCAGCCCGGACCCCTCTGGAAACACCATATATTTT.

This clone was seen once. J is TRBJ1-3 and V is TRBV7-9; tentatively, D is TRBD1 (6 bases). The V and J ends lost 5 bases and 0 bases respectively, with 14 bases between them. Germline CDR1 reads SEHNR; CDR2 reads FQNEAQ (reference sequence). CDR3 length equals 16 residues. CDR3 amino acids: CASSPTPTGSGNTIYF. The CDR3 bases are TGTGCCAGCAGCCCCACCCCGACAGGCTCTGGAAACACCATATATTTT.

This clone was recorded once. This rearrangement joins TRBV29-1 to TRBJ1-2; D unclear. CDR1 is SQVTM, CDR2 ANQGSEA, per germline. Trimming shortened V by 4 bases and J by 4 bases, and 13 bases separated the two germline ends. This CDR3 spans 13 amino acids. The CDR3 region is CSVVDYTIYGYTF. CDR3 nucleotides: TGCAGCGTTGTAGACTATACAATCTATGGCTACACCTTC.

The gene calls are TRBV7-2 and TRBJ2-1, with D unclear. Germline loops: CDR1 SGHTA, CDR2 FQGNSA. The CDR3 sequence is 12 residues long. The germline V and J ends were trimmed by 0 bases and 10 bases, with 7 bases remaining between them. The chain's CDR3 is CASSLAVGEQFF. The CDR3 region has the DNA TGTGCCAGCAGCTTAGCGGTAGGGGAGCAGTTCTTC. Full variable domain (missing parts from reference TRBV7-2 and TRBJ2-1): GAGVSQSPSNKVTEKGKDVELRCDPISGHTALYWYRQSLGQGLEFLIYFQGNSAPDKSGLPSDRFSAERTGGSVSTLTIQRTQQEDSAVYLCASSLAVGEQFFGPGTRLTVL.

The rearrangement links TRBV7-3 to TRBJ1-1; D is unclear. Trimming pared 1 base from V and 4 bases from J, leaving 7 bases between. Germline V lookup: CDR1 SGHTA, CDR2 FQGTGA. The CDR3 is 13 residues long. The CDR3 DNA is TGTGCCAGCAGCTTAAGGGGAGCCACTGAAGCTTTCTTT. It codes for CASSLRGATEAFF.

The sample holds a few counts of this clone. This sequence joins TRBV7-8 and TRBJ1-1; D remains ambiguous. V gave up 4 bases and J gave up 3 bases, with 12 bases separating them. The CDR3 extends over 14 amino acids. CDR1 SGHVS and CDR2 FQNEAQ come from the germline V gene. The CDR3 loop is CASSSFRRDTEAFF. CDR3 coding DNA: TGTGCCAGCAGCTCATTCAGGAGGGACACTGAAGCTTTCTTT.

This clone appeared a few times. The chain uses TRBV7-9 and TRBJ1-5, with a tentative D call TRBD1 (5 bases). The V end lost 10 bases, the J end lost 4 bases, and 11 bases lay between the germline ends. The CDR3 runs to 12 residues. CDR1 is SEHNR, CDR2 FQNEAQ, per germline (reference sequence). The CDR3 region is CAISQANQPQHF. The CDR3 DNA reads as TGTGCCATATCACAGGCGAATCAGCCCCAGCATTTT.

The V call is TRBV28, the J call TRBJ2-7, with unresolved D. The germline gives CDR1 MDHEN, CDR2 SYDVKM. This CDR3 has 14 amino acids. The V gene lost 3 bases and the J gene lost 5 bases, with 14 bases spanning the gap. The CDR3 DNA reads TGTGCCAGCAGTTTTGTGGGCCGGACCCACGAGCAGTACTTC. Translation gives CASSFVGRTHEQYF.

The chain links TRBV11-2 to TRBJ2-3; D possibly corresponds to TRBD2 (6 bases). This CDR3 contains 15 residues. V lost 3 bases to trimming and J lost 2 bases, with 12 bases between them. Germline lookup yields CDR1 SGHAT and CDR2 FQNNGV. CDR3 DNA sequence: TGTGCCAGCAGCTTCACGGTAGCGGACACAGATACGCAGTATTTT. It yields the protein CASSFTVADTDTQYF.